This is a list of T cell receptor beta chains from one sample in a study of blood T cell repertoires in COVID-19. Data came from immunoSEQ multiplex PCR; TCRdb stores just in-frame clones and leaves some out. The data hold 70,000 to 100,000 clones, with 80% to 90% observed a single time. The specimen sequenced was peripheral blood. All receptors derive from a man aged 50 or older with COVID-19, enrolled during active disease. CDR3s include the opening cysteine and the closing phenylalanine or tryptophan. A D gene is named only where the DNA matches it firmly. For some rows the clone size is stated as once, few or many, or as a class when expanded; others skip it.

v_call: TRBV5-6
clone_size: NA
j_call: TRBJ1-2
d_call: NA
cdr3_aa: CASSLREYGYTF
cdr3_nt: TGTGCCAGCAGCTTACGAGAGTATGGCTACACCTTC

v_call: TRBV6-5
clone_size: NA
j_call: TRBJ1-5
d_call: NA
cdr3_aa: CASSYTANQPQHF
cdr3_nt: TGTGCCAGCAGTTATACAGCAAATCAGCCCCAGCATTTT

v_call: TRBV2
clone_size: NA
j_call: TRBJ1-1
d_call: NA
cdr3_aa: CASRWTELNTEAFF
cdr3_nt: TGTGCCAGCAGATGGACAGAACTGAACACTGAAGCTTTCTTT

v_call: TRBV25-1
clone_size: NA
j_call: TRBJ1-4
d_call: NA
cdr3_aa: CASSGRQVLNEKLFF
cdr3_nt: TGTGCCAGCAGTGGAAGACAGGTTCTTAATGAAAAACTGTTTTTT

v_call: TRBV9
clone_size: NA
j_call: TRBJ1-1
d_call: TRBD1
cdr3_aa: CASSGGQGGYTEAFF
cdr3_nt: TGTGCCAGCAGCGGAGGACAGGGCGGGTACACTGAAGCTTTCTTT

v_call: TRBV2
clone_size: NA
j_call: TRBJ1-1
d_call: NA
cdr3_aa: CASTLWSGAEAFF
cdr3_nt: TGTGCCAGCACCCTCTGGTCAGGGGCTGAAGCTTTCTTT

v_call: TRBV3-1/TRBV3-2
clone_size: NA
j_call: TRBJ1-2
d_call: NA
cdr3_aa: CASSGNRPGREYGYTF
cdr3_nt: TGTGCCAGCAGCGGAAATCGGCCAGGGCGAGAGTATGGCTACACCTTC

v_call: TRBV5-4
clone_size: NA
j_call: TRBJ1-1
d_call: NA
cdr3_aa: CASSLWPDTEAFF
cdr3_nt: TGTGCCAGCAGCTTGTGGCCTGACACTGAAGCTTTCTTT

v_call: TRBV11-1
clone_size: NA
j_call: TRBJ2-7
d_call: TRBD1
cdr3_aa: CASSHPGTGIYEQYF
cdr3_nt: TGTGCCAGCAGCCACCCCGGGACAGGAATCTACGAGCAGTACTTC

v_call: TRBV7-9
clone_size: NA
j_call: TRBJ1-4
d_call: NA
cdr3_aa: CASSLNRDNEKLFF
cdr3_nt: TGTGCCAGCAGCTTGAACAGGGATAATGAAAAACTGTTTTTT

v_call: TRBV10-2
clone_size: NA
j_call: TRBJ1-1
d_call: NA
cdr3_aa: CASRDFMNTEAFF
cdr3_nt: TGCGCCAGCCGGGACTTCATGAACACTGAAGCTTTCTTT

v_call: TRBV6-5
clone_size: NA
j_call: TRBJ2-7
d_call: NA
cdr3_aa: CASSSISGPVSYEQYF
cdr3_nt: TGTGCCAGCAGTTCGATAAGCGGGCCAGTATCCTACGAGCAGTACTTC

v_call: TRBV3-1/TRBV3-2
clone_size: NA
j_call: TRBJ2-3
d_call: NA
cdr3_aa: CASSQIKDTQYF
cdr3_nt: TGTGCCAGCAGCCAAATCAAAGATACGCAGTATTTT

v_call: TRBV10-2
clone_size: NA
j_call: TRBJ1-1
d_call: TRBD1
cdr3_aa: CASSELHKGAATEAFF
cdr3_nt: TGCGCCAGCAGTGAGTTACATAAGGGGGCGGCCACTGAAGCTTTCTTT

v_call: TRBV3-1/TRBV3-2
clone_size: NA
j_call: TRBJ1-2
d_call: NA
cdr3_aa: CASSQGRRDSNYGYTF
cdr3_nt: TGTGCCAGCAGCCAAGGTCGTCGGGACTCAAACTATGGCTACACCTTC

v_call: TRBV6-5
clone_size: NA
j_call: TRBJ2-7
d_call: NA
cdr3_aa: CASSYGSGRSYEQYF
cdr3_nt: TGTGCCAGCAGTTACGGGTCAGGGCGCTCCTACGAGCAGTACTTC

v_call: TRBV19
clone_size: NA
j_call: TRBJ2-7
d_call: TRBD1
cdr3_aa: CASILLPGQRGLFFYF
cdr3_nt: TGTGCCAGTATCCTACTCCCGGGACAGAGGGGGTTATTCTTTTACTTC

v_call: TRBV4-1
clone_size: few
j_call: TRBJ2-1
d_call: NA
cdr3_aa: CASSQVAAGIPYNEQFF
cdr3_nt: TGCGCCAGCAGCCAAGTGGCGGCGGGGATCCCCTACAATGAGCAGTTCTTC

v_call: TRBV30
clone_size: NA
j_call: TRBJ2-7
d_call: NA
cdr3_aa: CAWSPGNSYEQYF
cdr3_nt: TGTGCCTGGAGTCCGGGAAACTCCTACGAGCAGTACTTC

v_call: TRBV9
clone_size: NA
j_call: TRBJ1-2
d_call: TRBD1
cdr3_aa: CASSVNRDRDGEPNIREYNYGYTF
cdr3_nt: TGTGCCAGCAGCGTAAACCGGGACAGGGATGGGGAGCCCAACATCAGGGAATATAACTATGGCTACACCTTC

v_call: TRBV29-1
clone_size: once
j_call: TRBJ1-2
d_call: NA
cdr3_aa: CSDLGVNYGYTF
cdr3_nt: TGCAGCGACCTAGGGGTTAACTATGGCTACACCTTC

v_call: TRBV6-5
clone_size: NA
j_call: TRBJ2-3
d_call: TRBD2
cdr3_aa: CASRWAGGSGDTQYF
cdr3_nt: TGTGCCAGCAGGTGGGCGGGGGGAAGTGGAGATACGCAGTATTTT

v_call: TRBV11-2
clone_size: NA
j_call: TRBJ1-4
d_call: NA
cdr3_aa: CASRTGRGDEKLFF
cdr3_nt: TGTGCCAGCAGGACGGGGAGGGGAGATGAAAAACTGTTTTTT

v_call: TRBV6-1
clone_size: NA
j_call: TRBJ1-5
d_call: TRBD1
cdr3_aa: CASSALPGTGARLDQPQHF
cdr3_nt: TGTGCCAGCAGTGCCCTCCCGGGGACAGGGGCACGACTAGATCAGCCCCAGCATTTT

v_call: TRBV29-1
clone_size: medium-sized
j_call: TRBJ1-2
d_call: NA
cdr3_aa: CSAQAGGRDYGYTF
cdr3_nt: TGCAGCGCCCAGGCGGGGGGACGAGACTATGGCTACACCTTC

v_call: TRBV19
clone_size: once
j_call: TRBJ1-6
d_call: TRBD1
cdr3_aa: CASSTLGQGASSPLHF
cdr3_nt: TGTGCCAGTAGTACTTTGGGACAGGGGGCTAGTTCACCCCTCCACTTT

v_call: TRBV2
clone_size: NA
j_call: TRBJ1-1
d_call: NA
cdr3_aa: CASRQGTEAFF
cdr3_nt: TGTGCCAGTCGTCAGGGAACTGAAGCTTTCTTT

v_call: TRBV28
clone_size: once
j_call: TRBJ2-7
d_call: NA
cdr3_aa: CASRLSAVNEQYF
cdr3_nt: TGTGCCAGCAGGTTAAGCGCCGTCAACGAGCAGTACTTC

v_call: TRBV28
clone_size: NA
j_call: TRBJ1-5
d_call: NA
cdr3_aa: CASSTDSLGPQHF
cdr3_nt: TGTGCCAGCAGTACTGACAGTCTAGGGCCCCAGCATTTT

v_call: TRBV2
clone_size: once
j_call: TRBJ1-2
d_call: TRBD1
cdr3_aa: CASSRTGAGSEGYTF
cdr3_nt: TGTGCCAGCTCACGGACAGGGGCCGGTTCGGAGGGCTACACCTTC

v_call: TRBV5-4
clone_size: NA
j_call: TRBJ2-5
d_call: TRBD1
cdr3_aa: CASSFRADRGRETQYF
cdr3_nt: TGTGCCAGCAGCTTCCGAGCGGACAGGGGACGCGAGACCCAGTACTTC

v_call: TRBV6-6
clone_size: NA
j_call: TRBJ2-7
d_call: NA
cdr3_aa: CASTGGGHEQYF
cdr3_nt: TGTGCCAGCACTGGGGGCGGCCACGAGCAGTACTTC

v_call: TRBV6-6
clone_size: NA
j_call: TRBJ1-2
d_call: NA
cdr3_aa: CASSYPDNYGYTF
cdr3_nt: TGTGCCAGCAGTTACCCAGATAACTATGGCTACACCTTC

v_call: TRBV10-3
clone_size: NA
j_call: TRBJ1-6
d_call: NA
cdr3_aa: CAISEPRSANSPLHF
cdr3_nt: TGTGCCATCAGTGAGCCTAGGTCGGCTAATTCACCCCTCCACTTT

v_call: TRBV18
clone_size: NA
j_call: TRBJ1-3
d_call: TRBD1
cdr3_aa: CASSPGQSSGNTIYF
cdr3_nt: TGTGCCAGCTCACCGGGACAGAGCTCTGGAAACACCATATATTTT

v_call: TRBV2
clone_size: NA
j_call: TRBJ1-4
d_call: TRBD1
cdr3_aa: CASSLRTGGEKLFF
cdr3_nt: TGTGCCAGCAGTCTACGGACAGGCGGTGAAAAACTGTTTTTT

v_call: TRBV5-6
clone_size: once
j_call: TRBJ2-1
d_call: NA
cdr3_aa: CASSNGQYNEQFF
cdr3_nt: TGTGCCAGCAGCAATGGACAATACAATGAGCAGTTCTTC

v_call: TRBV19
clone_size: NA
j_call: TRBJ2-7
d_call: TRBD1
cdr3_aa: CASSARGTGGPPYEQYF
cdr3_nt: TGTGCCAGTAGTGCGAGGGGGACAGGGGGCCCCCCCTACGAGCAGTACTTC

v_call: TRBV28
clone_size: NA
j_call: TRBJ1-4
d_call: NA
cdr3_aa: CASSLISGIVEKLFF
cdr3_nt: TGTGCCAGCAGTTTAATTTCAGGGATTGTGGAAAAACTGTTTTTT

v_call: TRBV5-1
clone_size: NA
j_call: TRBJ2-5
d_call: NA
cdr3_aa: CASSLETGHGETQYF
cdr3_nt: TGCGCCAGCAGCTTGGAGACCGGACACGGAGAGACCCAGTACTTC

v_call: TRBV11-2
clone_size: NA
j_call: TRBJ1-2
d_call: NA
cdr3_aa: CASRPPLRGYTF
cdr3_nt: TGTGCCAGCAGGCCGCCCCTCAGGGGCTACACCTTC

v_call: TRBV4-2
clone_size: NA
j_call: TRBJ1-5
d_call: NA
cdr3_aa: CASSQDWDTHFNQPQHF
cdr3_nt: TGTGCCAGCAGCCAAGATTGGGACACCCACTTCAATCAGCCCCAGCATTTT

v_call: TRBV5-1
clone_size: NA
j_call: TRBJ1-4
d_call: TRBD1
cdr3_aa: CASSLDGDRVEKLFF
cdr3_nt: TGCGCCAGCAGCTTGGACGGGGACAGGGTTGAAAAACTGTTTTTT

v_call: TRBV18
clone_size: NA
j_call: TRBJ1-5
d_call: NA
cdr3_aa: CASSPGGNQPQHF
cdr3_nt: TGTGCCAGCTCACCAGGGGGGAATCAGCCCCAGCATTTT

v_call: TRBV4-1
clone_size: NA
j_call: TRBJ2-6
d_call: NA
cdr3_aa: CASSQDATGLSGANVLTF
cdr3_nt: TGCGCCAGCAGCCAAGATGCGACAGGTCTCTCTGGGGCCAACGTCCTGACTTTC

v_call: TRBV3-1/TRBV3-2
clone_size: NA
j_call: TRBJ2-3
d_call: NA
cdr3_aa: CASSQQRVSTDTQYF
cdr3_nt: TGTGCCAGCAGCCAACAGCGGGTCTCCACAGATACGCAGTATTTT

v_call: TRBV2
clone_size: NA
j_call: TRBJ1-3
d_call: NA
cdr3_aa: CASSTTNTIYF
cdr3_nt: TGTGCCAGCAGCACTACGAACACCATATATTTT

v_call: TRBV4-2
clone_size: NA
j_call: TRBJ2-7
d_call: NA
cdr3_aa: CASSQEAGGPKTYEQYF
cdr3_nt: TGTGCCAGCAGCCAAGAGGCCGGGGGGCCAAAAACCTACGAGCAGTACTTC

v_call: TRBV6-2/TRBV6-3
clone_size: NA
j_call: TRBJ2-3
d_call: NA
cdr3_aa: CASSYSSETDTQYF
cdr3_nt: TGTGCCAGCAGTTACAGTTCAGAAACAGATACGCAGTATTTT

v_call: TRBV30
clone_size: NA
j_call: TRBJ2-2
d_call: NA
cdr3_aa: CAWSTGRFNTGELFF
cdr3_nt: TGTGCCTGGAGTACTGGCAGGTTTAACACCGGGGAGCTGTTTTTT

v_call: TRBV5-4
clone_size: NA
j_call: TRBJ2-2
d_call: NA
cdr3_aa: CASSLPQQGDTGELFF
cdr3_nt: TGTGCCAGCAGCTTACCCCAACAGGGTGACACCGGGGAGCTGTTTTTT

v_call: TRBV9
clone_size: NA
j_call: TRBJ1-1
d_call: TRBD1
cdr3_aa: CASSVGPQGAAFF
cdr3_nt: TGTGCCAGCAGCGTAGGACCACAGGGGGCGGCTTTCTTT

v_call: TRBV11-2
clone_size: NA
j_call: TRBJ1-2
d_call: TRBD1
cdr3_aa: CASSLEPRTGHGYTF
cdr3_nt: TGTGCCAGCAGCTTAGAACCTAGGACAGGCCACGGCTACACCTTC

v_call: TRBV3-1/TRBV3-2
clone_size: NA
j_call: TRBJ2-5
d_call: TRBD2
cdr3_aa: CASSRGGTGPRETQYF
cdr3_nt: TGTGCCAGCAGCCGGGGGGGGACTGGGCCTCGAGAGACCCAGTACTTC

v_call: TRBV7-2
clone_size: NA
j_call: TRBJ2-7
d_call: NA
cdr3_aa: CASSLVGGMDHPYEQYF
cdr3_nt: TGTGCCAGCAGCTTAGTTGGAGGCATGGACCATCCCTACGAGCAGTACTTC

v_call: TRBV10-2
clone_size: NA
j_call: TRBJ1-1
d_call: NA
cdr3_aa: CASSDSSGGVNTEAFF
cdr3_nt: TGCGCCAGCAGTGATTCCTCGGGCGGGGTGAACACTGAAGCTTTCTTT

v_call: TRBV27
clone_size: NA
j_call: TRBJ1-6
d_call: TRBD1
cdr3_aa: CASSPSGTDNSPLHF
cdr3_nt: TGTGCCAGCAGCCCCTCCGGGACAGATAATTCACCCCTCCACTTT

v_call: TRBV14
clone_size: NA
j_call: TRBJ2-1
d_call: TRBD1
cdr3_aa: CASSPGGSYNEQFF
cdr3_nt: TGTGCCAGCAGCCCAGGGGGTTCCTACAATGAGCAGTTCTTC

v_call: TRBV19
clone_size: NA
j_call: TRBJ1-1
d_call: NA
cdr3_aa: CASSIRQGRGTEAFF
cdr3_nt: TGTGCCAGTAGTATAAGACAAGGGAGGGGCACTGAAGCTTTCTTT